This T cell receptor (beta chain) was profiled in a study of blood T cells in healthy people across ages (dated by TCRdb to the mid-2010s). Turning to the overall study: In model experiments, template switching captured roughly one uniquely barcoded TCR beta cDNA molecule for every two T cells. The study measured age-related changes in TCR beta repertoire diversity using deep sequencing normalized with unique cDNA molecular identifiers. The donors were divided into four age groups: young (average about 16 years), middle-aged (approximately 41), aged (roughly 60) and long-lived (roughly 82). To avoid experimental bias, donors of different ages were spread randomly across the sequencing lanes. Two additional independent replicas of 1 million unique cDNA reads from the same blood draw were analyzed for two donors (one aged 18 to 30 and one aged 80 or older).

What the study reported, not specific to this receptor: There was a strong correlation between observed TCR beta diversity and the percentage of naive T cells measured by flow cytometry. The long-lived group showed more naive CD4+ T cells, fewer expanded clones and increased TCR diversity than the aged group, suggesting age selection. Estimates of total diversity based on one million sequenced T cells were considered lower bounds and underestimates. Since profiling was done on bulk unsorted PBMCs, naive and antigen-experienced compartments could not be conclusively compared. Because the CMV infection status of the donors was unknown, age-related changes in expanded clonotypes may potentially have been confounded. Observed TCR beta diversity per million T cells fell roughly linearly with age, and a significant reduction was already apparent by age roughly 40.

CDR1 DFQATT and CDR2 SNEGSKA are derived from the germline V gene (reference sequence). The CDR3, from cysteine to phenylalanine, totals 15 residues. The CDR3 DNA has 45 bases and is translated from base 1. Here V drops 5 bases and J drops 9 bases, and the junction holds 10 bases not matched to any gene. As to this clonotype: The antigen this receptor binds is unknown. Per-nucleotide qualities are absent, and no much larger clonotype sits a single base away.

The approximately 39 donors, aged about 6 to 95 years, were systemically healthy Caucasian individuals from Russia. Each donor gave 9.5 to 10 milliliters of peripheral blood, drawn into EDTA-treated Vacutainer tubes. PBMCs were isolated by Ficoll-Paque density-gradient centrifugation, with at least 6.5 million obtained per sample. Trizol reagent was used to extract total RNA from PBMCs, with at least 5 micrograms per sample. For every donor, an aliquot of PBMCs went through flow cytometry to measure the percentages of naive CD45RAhigh/CD27high T cells. Preparation of the library involved 5' RACE. Sequenced using an Illumina HiSeq 2500. The second PCR ran for about 6 to 12 cycles and used a J-beta primer mix along with a sample-barcoded 5' primer. A unique molecular identifier was introduced onto each TCR beta cDNA molecule by a template-switch 5' adaptor carrying 12 random nucleotides. Each sample yielded at least 3 million CDR3-containing paired-end reads. First-strand cDNA synthesis was performed from all RNA using the Mint cDNA synthesis kit, with priming by a TRBC-specific oligonucleotide. After uracil-DNA glycosylase treatment, a first 18-cycle PCR used universal primers M1SS and BC2_uni_R on all cDNA. The published analysis was carried out like this. Each sample was normalized by randomly selecting 1 million high-quality reads, each carrying a distinct molecular identifier. Reads with shared molecular identifiers were discarded instead of being binned into consensus sequences. CDR3 identification, clonotype clustering and error correction used MiTCR with a Q25 quality threshold and the strictest error-elimination algorithm. A nonparametric unseen species model with Euler transformation was used to estimate lower-bound total TCR beta diversity. TCRdb's own reprocessing of the public reads used fastp at Q25 and MiXCR and kept productive beta chains. Identical CDR3 protein sequences are pooled into one entry, listed with their most common genes and DNA. These V and J calls derive from TCRdb rather than the authors' analysis. The sample table records roughly 830,000 distinct CDR3 sequences; around 62% of these occur just once. Clones ranked in the top ten supply around a quarter of the sample.

The rearranged segments are TRBV20-1 and TRBJ2-1; 13 bases in the junction line up with TRBD2. The receptor comes from a man aged 25 to 40 in good health. The sequenced sample was blood. This receptor carries the CDR3 CSALTSGGTFSEQFF. The DNA reads as follows: TGCAGTGCTTTGACTAGCGGGGGGACATTTAGTGAGCAGTTCTTC.